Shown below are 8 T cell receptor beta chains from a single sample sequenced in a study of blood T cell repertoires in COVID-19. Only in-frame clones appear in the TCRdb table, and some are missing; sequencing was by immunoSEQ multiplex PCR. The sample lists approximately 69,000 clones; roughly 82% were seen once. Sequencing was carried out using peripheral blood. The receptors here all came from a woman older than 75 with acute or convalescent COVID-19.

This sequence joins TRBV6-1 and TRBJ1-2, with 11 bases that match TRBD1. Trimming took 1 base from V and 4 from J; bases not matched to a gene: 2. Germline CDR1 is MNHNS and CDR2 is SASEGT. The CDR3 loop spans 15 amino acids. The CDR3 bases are TGTGCCAGCAGTGAAGGGACAGGGGGCGCCTATGGCTACACCTTC. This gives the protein CASSEGTGGAYGYTF.

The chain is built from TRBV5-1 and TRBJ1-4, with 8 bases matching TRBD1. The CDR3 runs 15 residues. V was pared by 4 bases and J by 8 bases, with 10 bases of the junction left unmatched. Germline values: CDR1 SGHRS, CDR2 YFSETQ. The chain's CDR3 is CASSTRTGMQEKLFF. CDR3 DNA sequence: TGCGCCAGCAGCACCCGGACAGGGATGCAGGAAAAACTGTTTTTT. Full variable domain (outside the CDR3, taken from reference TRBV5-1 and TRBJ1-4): KAGVTQTPRYLIKTRGQQVTLSCSPISGHRSVSWYQQTPGQGLQFLFEYFSETQRNKGNFPGRFSGRQFSNSRSEMNVSTLELGDSALYLCASSTRTGMQEKLFFGSGTQLSVL.

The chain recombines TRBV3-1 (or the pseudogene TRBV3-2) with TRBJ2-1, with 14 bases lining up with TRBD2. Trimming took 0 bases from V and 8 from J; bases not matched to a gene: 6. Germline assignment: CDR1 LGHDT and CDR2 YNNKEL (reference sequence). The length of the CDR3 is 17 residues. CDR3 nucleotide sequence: TGTGCCAGCAGCCAAGAGGGACTAGCGGGAGTTGTTGATGAGCAGTTCTTC. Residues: CASSQEGLAGVVDEQFF.

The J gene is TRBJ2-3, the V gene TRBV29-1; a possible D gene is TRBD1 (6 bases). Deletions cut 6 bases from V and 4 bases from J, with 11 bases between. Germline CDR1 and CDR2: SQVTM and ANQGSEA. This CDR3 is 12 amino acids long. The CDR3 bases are TGCAGCGTGGGAACAGGGTCAGATACGCAGTATTTT. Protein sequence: CSVGTGSDTQYF.

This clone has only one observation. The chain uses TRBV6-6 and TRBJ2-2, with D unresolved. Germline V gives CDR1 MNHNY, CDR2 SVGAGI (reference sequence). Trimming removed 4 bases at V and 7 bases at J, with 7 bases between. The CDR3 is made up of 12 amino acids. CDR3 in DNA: TGTGCCAGCAGTTCCTCCAGCGGGGAGCTGTTTTTT. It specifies CASSSSSGELFF.

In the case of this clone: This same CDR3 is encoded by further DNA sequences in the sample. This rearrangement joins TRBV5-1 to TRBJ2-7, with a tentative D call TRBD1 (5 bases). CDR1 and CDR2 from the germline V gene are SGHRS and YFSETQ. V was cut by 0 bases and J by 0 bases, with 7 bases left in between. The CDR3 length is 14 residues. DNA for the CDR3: TGCGCCAGCAGCTTGGGGGGCAGCTCCTACGAGCAGTACTTC. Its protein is CASSLGGSSYEQYF.

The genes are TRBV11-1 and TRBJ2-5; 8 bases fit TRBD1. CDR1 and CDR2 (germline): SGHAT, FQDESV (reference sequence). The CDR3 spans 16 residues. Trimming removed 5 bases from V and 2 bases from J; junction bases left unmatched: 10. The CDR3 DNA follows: TGTGCCAGCAGCGCAGGACAGGGCGGTGGACAAGAGACCCAGTACTTC. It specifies CASSAGQGGGQETQYF.

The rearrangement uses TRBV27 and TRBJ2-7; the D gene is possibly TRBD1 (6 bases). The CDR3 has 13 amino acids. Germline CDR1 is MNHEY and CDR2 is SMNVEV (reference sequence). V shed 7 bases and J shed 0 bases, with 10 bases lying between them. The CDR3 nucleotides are TGTGCCAGCAAGCGGACAGACTCCTACGAGCAGTACTTC. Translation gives CASKRTDSYEQYF.